The following is a T cell receptor beta chain sequence with its context. What it recognizes is unknown. Time point specified: week 47, end of study. Each vaccine dose was 300 ug of mutant IDH1 20-mer peptide, with topical imiquimod. This specimen comes from a study of a mutant IDH1 vaccine in newly diagnosed glioma. V gave up 0 bases and J gave up 4 bases; unmatched junction bases: 5. The germline gives CDR1 SGDLS, CDR2 YYNGEE. The CDR3 spans 15 residues. TCRdb's table, derived via immunoSEQ multiplex PCR, lists solely in-frame clones and lacks some. The table shows about 94,000 clones, with 85% to 90% occurring only once.

Sample: PBMCs, taken from a glioma patient whose treatment included an IDH1 peptide vaccine. The TCR originated in a woman in her fifties or sixties with glioma. V is TRBV9 and J is TRBJ2-3, with TRBD1 matching 7 bases. DNA of the CDR3: TGTGCCAGCAGCGTAGAGAAAGGGGGCTCAGATACGCAGTATTTT. Translation gives CASSVEKGGSDTQYF.